The table lists the clone carrying this T cell receptor (beta chain) with a few counts. Its antigen is unidentified. The sample belongs to a study of tumour-infiltrating T cells in Burkitt lymphoma. The overall study: All epidemiological Burkitt lymphoma subtypes were represented in the cohort. Survival, overall and progression-free, tracked with productive clonality.

TCRdb keeps only in-frame clones here, not all; method: immunoSEQ multiplex PCR. The sample's table shows some 83 clones. General study results and limits: Public clonotypes, several, appeared across numerous Burkitt lymphoma patients.

V dropped 3 bases and J dropped 2; count of bases not matched to a gene: 8. CDR1 and CDR2 (germline): SNHLY, FYNNEI. The CDR3 is 16 residues long. Sequenced material: tumor tissue from a relapse. The source of this sequence is a human donor with relapsed Burkitt lymphoma. The chain couples TRBV2 to TRBJ2-5; 8 positions match TRBD2. In nucleotides, the CDR3 is TGTGCCAGCAGTGACCCCCGCGCGGGGGGTCAAGAGACCCAGTACTTC. Amino acid sequence: CASSDPRAGGQETQYF.